Listed below are T cell receptor beta chains from one sample, sequenced in a study of glioma-infiltrating T cells. MiXCR was run by TCRdb on the multiplex PCR reads, yielding one entry per CDR3 protein. The repertoire includes about 380,000 distinct CDR3 sequences, 41% of them detected once, and approximately 12% sits in the top ten. The sequenced sample was glioma tissue, nonneoplastic brain tissue, or PBMCs (not recorded which). The receptors originated from a human donor with low-grade glioma or glioblastoma, undergoing nonglioma brain surgery, or in good health (not recorded which). The CDR3 runs from the conserved cysteine through the conserved F or W. The D gene is left open where the match is weak. Only part of the rows carry a size: once, few, many, or a class if the clone is expanded.

j_gene: TRBJ1-5
d_gene: -
abundance: once
v_gene: TRBV6-1
CDR3nt: TGTGCCAGCAGCGAGATGGGGGTTGGTCAGCCCAAGCATTTT
CDR3aa: CASSEMGVGQPKHF

j_gene: TRBJ2-1
d_gene: -
abundance: -
v_gene: TRBV12-3/TRBV12-4
CDR3nt: TGTGCCAGCAGTTGGGCAGGAGAGCAGTTCTTC
CDR3aa: CASSWAGEQFF

j_gene: TRBJ2-5
d_gene: -
abundance: -
v_gene: TRBV7-7
CDR3nt: TGTGCTAGCAGCTTAGGGTTGACAGGACAAGAGACCCAGTACTTC
CDR3aa: CASSLGLTGQETQYF

j_gene: TRBJ1-1
d_gene: TRBD1
abundance: -
v_gene: TRBV27
CDR3nt: TGTGCCAGCAGCTTAGAACAGGGGGGGGCCACTGAAGCTTTCTTT
CDR3aa: CASSLEQGGATEAFF

j_gene: TRBJ2-3
d_gene: TRBD2
abundance: many
v_gene: TRBV20-1
CDR3nt: TGCAGTGCTAGGGGGACTAGCAGAATGGATACGCAGTATTTT
CDR3aa: CSARGTSRMDTQYF

j_gene: TRBJ1-6
d_gene: -
abundance: -
v_gene: TRBV28
CDR3nt: TGTGCCAGCACCGAAAGGTGGGGGGGCGCGCATAATTCACCCCTCCACTTT
CDR3aa: CASTERWGGAHNSPLHF

j_gene: TRBJ2-7
d_gene: -
abundance: -
v_gene: TRBV20-1
CDR3nt: TGCAGTGCTAGATACCCCAGAACCCCGGGACAACGTTACGAGCAGTACTTC
CDR3aa: CSARYPRTPGQRYEQYF

j_gene: TRBJ2-1
d_gene: TRBD1
abundance: -
v_gene: TRBV19
CDR3nt: TGTGCCAGTAGTATTGGGGACAGGGTCAGCAATGAGCAGTTCTTC
CDR3aa: CASSIGDRVSNEQFF

j_gene: TRBJ1-6
d_gene: TRBD1
abundance: many
v_gene: TRBV6-1
CDR3nt: TGTGCCAGCACGACAGGGTCCACCAATTCACCCCTCCACTTT
CDR3aa: CASTTGSTNSPLHF

j_gene: TRBJ2-1
d_gene: -
abundance: few
v_gene: TRBV25-1
CDR3nt: TGTGCCAGCAGTTACCTAGGGACTTCGAGCTCCTACAATAAGCAGTTCTTC
CDR3aa: CASSYLGTSSSYNKQFF

j_gene: TRBJ2-1
d_gene: -
abundance: -
v_gene: TRBV12-3/TRBV12-4
CDR3nt: TGTGCCAGCAGCCCAGGGGTGAGCTCCTACAGTGAGCAGTTCTTC
CDR3aa: CASSPGVSSYSEQFF

j_gene: TRBJ2-1
d_gene: TRBD1
abundance: many
v_gene: TRBV27
CDR3nt: TGTGCCAGCAGTTTGACAGGGGCTCATGAGCAGTTCTTC
CDR3aa: CASSLTGAHEQFF

j_gene: TRBJ1-2
d_gene: TRBD1
abundance: few
v_gene: TRBV20-1
CDR3nt: TGCAGTGCTAGAGACAGGACAGGGTCGAATGGCTACACCTTC
CDR3aa: CSARDRTGSNGYTF

j_gene: TRBJ2-3
d_gene: TRBD2
abundance: few
v_gene: TRBV28
CDR3nt: TGTGCCACCACGGGTCGGGAGGGCCTAACAGATACGCAGTATTTT
CDR3aa: CATTGREGLTDTQYF

j_gene: TRBJ1-1
d_gene: -
abundance: -
v_gene: TRBV15
CDR3nt: TGTGCCACCAGCAGGGGCCCGAGGCGTTCGAACACTGAAGCTTTCTTT
CDR3aa: CATSRGPRRSNTEAFF

j_gene: TRBJ2-2
d_gene: TRBD2
abundance: few
v_gene: TRBV20-1
CDR3nt: TGCAGTGCTAGGACTAGCGACGGCACCGGGGAGCTGTTTTTT
CDR3aa: CSARTSDGTGELFF

j_gene: TRBJ2-7
d_gene: -
abundance: few
v_gene: TRBV6-2/TRBV6-3
CDR3nt: TGTGCCAGCAGCCACCCTCCGGGACTCAAATACGAGCAGTACTTC
CDR3aa: CASSHPPGLKYEQYF

j_gene: TRBJ2-1
d_gene: TRBD2
abundance: -
v_gene: TRBV6-6
CDR3nt: TGTGCCAGCAGTAGCCCACTAGCGGGAGGCCCTAACTCCTACAATGAGCAGTTCTTC
CDR3aa: CASSSPLAGGPNSYNEQFF

j_gene: TRBJ2-7
d_gene: TRBD1
abundance: -
v_gene: TRBV28
CDR3nt: TGTGCCAGCAGGCTAGGACAGGCCCTCCCTTACGAGCAGTACTTC
CDR3aa: CASRLGQALPYEQYF

j_gene: TRBJ1-5
d_gene: -
abundance: -
v_gene: TRBV19
CDR3nt: TGTGCCAGTAGTATGGACAGTAGGCAGCCCCAGCATTTT
CDR3aa: CASSMDSRQPQHF

j_gene: TRBJ2-2
d_gene: TRBD2
abundance: -
v_gene: TRBV12-3/TRBV12-4
CDR3nt: TGTGCCAGCAGTTACGGGAGGGGCACCGGGGAGCTGTTTTTT
CDR3aa: CASSYGRGTGELFF

j_gene: TRBJ2-5
d_gene: -
abundance: few
v_gene: TRBV7-2
CDR3nt: TGTGCCAGCAGCTTAAACAGGGCCCAAGAGACCCAGTACTTC
CDR3aa: CASSLNRAQETQYF

j_gene: TRBJ2-3
d_gene: TRBD2
abundance: many
v_gene: TRBV20-1
CDR3nt: TGCAGTGCTAGAGATCAGTTCGGCGGGAGGGCTTCACAGTATTTT
CDR3aa: CSARDQFGGRASQYF

j_gene: TRBJ1-1
d_gene: TRBD1
abundance: -
v_gene: TRBV10-3
CDR3nt: TGTGCCATCAGCGGGACAGGGGTGACTGAAGCTTTCTTT
CDR3aa: CAISGTGVTEAFF

j_gene: TRBJ1-2
d_gene: -
abundance: many
v_gene: TRBV6-1
CDR3nt: TGTGCCACCCGTGGATTAATGGAGACAGGCTACACCTTC
CDR3aa: CATRGLMETGYTF

j_gene: TRBJ2-7
d_gene: -
abundance: -
v_gene: TRBV18
CDR3nt: TGTGCCAGCTCACGGACAGCAGAATCCTACGAGCAGTACTTC
CDR3aa: CASSRTAESYEQYF

j_gene: TRBJ1-5
d_gene: -
abundance: -
v_gene: TRBV5-1
CDR3nt: TGCGCCAGCAGTCCCGTCGACGGAAGGGCGGCCATAAATCAGCCCCAGCATTTT
CDR3aa: CASSPVDGRAAINQPQHF

j_gene: TRBJ1-5
d_gene: TRBD1
abundance: few
v_gene: TRBV20-1
CDR3nt: TGCAGTGCTAGAGATGGAGACAGGGTCAATCAGCCCCAGCATTTT
CDR3aa: CSARDGDRVNQPQHF

j_gene: TRBJ1-1
d_gene: TRBD1
abundance: many
v_gene: TRBV20-1
CDR3nt: TGCAGTGCCCCTCGACAGGGTGGTAGGACTGAAGCTTTCTTT
CDR3aa: CSAPRQGGRTEAFF

j_gene: TRBJ2-5
d_gene: TRBD2
abundance: many
v_gene: TRBV6-2/TRBV6-3
CDR3nt: TGTGCCAGCAGTCGACTAGCGGGGGAACAAGAGACCCAGTACTTC
CDR3aa: CASSRLAGEQETQYF

j_gene: TRBJ1-5
d_gene: -
abundance: many
v_gene: TRBV28
CDR3nt: TGTGCCAGCAGTGCCGGCCAGCTCAATCAGCCCCAGCATTTT
CDR3aa: CASSAGQLNQPQHF

j_gene: TRBJ2-5
d_gene: -
abundance: -
v_gene: TRBV9
CDR3nt: TGTGCCAGCAGCGTAGAGGGGGGGCAGCAAGAGACCCAGTACTTC
CDR3aa: CASSVEGGQQETQYF

j_gene: TRBJ1-3
d_gene: TRBD1
abundance: -
v_gene: TRBV27
CDR3nt: TGTGCCAGCAGACTGACAGGGCTCTCTGGAAACACCATATATTTT
CDR3aa: CASRLTGLSGNTIYF

j_gene: TRBJ2-5
d_gene: -
abundance: -
v_gene: TRBV25-1
CDR3nt: TGTGCCAGCAGTGAACTCGGGGCCTGTGAGACCCAGTACTTC
CDR3aa: CASSELGACETQYF

j_gene: TRBJ2-1
d_gene: -
abundance: -
v_gene: TRBV7-6
CDR3nt: TGTGCCAGCAGCCTGTCCACGGCATCCTACAATGAGCAGTTCTTC
CDR3aa: CASSLSTASYNEQFF

j_gene: TRBJ1-1
d_gene: -
abundance: few
v_gene: TRBV18
CDR3nt: TGTGCCAGCTCACCAGTCGAAGGGACTGAAGCTTTCTTT
CDR3aa: CASSPVEGTEAFF

j_gene: TRBJ2-1
d_gene: TRBD1
abundance: -
v_gene: TRBV28
CDR3nt: TGTGCCAGCACCGGCCCGGGACAGGCCTACAATGAGCAGTTCTTC
CDR3aa: CASTGPGQAYNEQFF